The clone carrying this T cell receptor beta chain was seen many times. Its target is unknown. In the authors' workflow: From about 22,000 to 700,000 TCRs were found per sample, with a median of 95,638. TCRdb reprocessed the RACE reads via MiXCR and lists one record per CDR3 protein. The V and J calls, along with clone size, are taken from TCRdb and not from the paper's own processing. The repertoire includes approximately 80,000 distinct CDR3 sequences, approximately 8% of them detected once, and approximately 1.5% sits in the top ten. Time point meaning: patch test 1, 2 weeks after DPC sensitization. This sample's treatment: therapeutic diphenylcyclopropenone sensitization with weekly scalp DPC. The data belong to a study of human T cells and chemical hapten exposure. The CDR3 totals 17 residues. V lost 0 bases and J lost 4; bases outside the gene matches: 9. The germline gives CDR1 MNHNS, CDR2 SASEGT.

Findings and limits, study-wide: Once DPC sensitization occurred, TCRs above 1 in 1000 frequency showed no change.

The sequence was collected from a woman aged 25 to 39 with alopecia areata. Some clones in this sample may be carry-over from other donors' samples. The specimen was whole blood, collected in connection with sensitization to the hapten diphenylcyclopropenone (DPC). The chain uses TRBV6-1 and TRBJ1-5, with TRBD1 matching 7 bases. CDR3 amino acids: CASSEAAGTAPNQPQHF. The CDR3, as DNA: TGTGCCAGCAGTGAAGCCGCCGGGACAGCACCTAATCAGCCCCAGCATTTT.